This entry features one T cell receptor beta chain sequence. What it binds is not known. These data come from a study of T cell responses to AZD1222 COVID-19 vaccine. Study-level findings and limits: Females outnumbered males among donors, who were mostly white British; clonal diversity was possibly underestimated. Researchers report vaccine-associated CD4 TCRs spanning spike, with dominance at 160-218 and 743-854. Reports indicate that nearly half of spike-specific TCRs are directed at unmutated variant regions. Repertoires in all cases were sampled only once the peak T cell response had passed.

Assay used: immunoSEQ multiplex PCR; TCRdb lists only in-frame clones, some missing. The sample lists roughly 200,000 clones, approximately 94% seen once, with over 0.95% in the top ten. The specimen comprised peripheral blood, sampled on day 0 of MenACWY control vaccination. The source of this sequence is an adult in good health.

The CDR3 bases are TGTGCCAGCAGTGAATTTGGCAGGGCCCCCCAGCCGCAGTATTTT. It codes for CASSEFGRAPQPQYF. The genes are TRBV6-1 and TRBJ2-3; D is possibly TRBD1 (5 bases). The V end was cut by 2 bases, the J end by 10 bases, with 19 bases between. CDR3 length equals 15 residues. CDR1 and CDR2 from the germline V gene are MNHNS and SASEGT.